These 32 T cell receptor beta chains came from one sample sequenced in a study of cytomegalovirus exposure and HLA in healthy donors (dated by TCRdb to the late 2010s). Libraries were constructed by the immunoSEQ multiplex PCR assay. For the multiplex PCR, a mixture combining 60 forward primers for TCR Vbeta segments and 13 reverse primers for TCR Jbeta segments was used. Not all clones reach the TCRdb copy of this immuneACCESS table, which keeps in-frame sequences only. Checked studies attribute under half of the gap to unresolved V genes and leave the rest unexplained. Within this sample are 83,000 or so clones, with 81% of them counted one time only. Together, the top ten hold 1.5% to 2% of the sample. The material sequenced was PBMCs. The receptor source for this set is a woman in her 30s in good health and CMV-seronegative.

This clone turned up a few times. The chain is built from TRBV28 and TRBJ1-5; no definite D call. This CDR3 contains 15 residues. V was shortened by 3 bases and J by 9 bases, with 18 bases between the two germline ends. Germline values: CDR1 MDHEN, CDR2 SYDVKM. The CDR3 DNA sequence: TGTGCCAGCAGTTTGCGGTCAAGGAGCATCTTGCCCCAGCATTTT. It encodes CASSLRSRSILPQHF.

The chain uses TRBV19 and TRBJ1-1; no clear D gene. The CDR3 runs 14 residues. Germline CDR1 and CDR2: LNHDA and SQIVND (reference sequence). The V end lost 5 bases, the J end lost 3 bases, and 13 bases lay between the germline ends. The CDR3: CASSAERKDTEAFF. The CDR3 DNA is TGTGCCAGTAGTGCGGAGAGGAAAGACACTGAAGCTTTCTTT.

The V and J genes are TRBV28 and TRBJ1-6, with 8 bases identical to TRBD1. CDR3 size: 16 residues. The J segment lost 9 bases and the V segment lost 4 bases, leaving 11 bases of the junction unmatched. From germline, CDR1 is MDHEN and CDR2 SYDVKM. Here the CDR3 reads CASSYPFGQGLSPLHF. DNA of the CDR3: TGTGCCAGCAGTTACCCCTTCGGACAGGGTCTTTCACCCCTCCACTTT.

The V and J genes are TRBV5-1 and TRBJ1-4, with D tentatively TRBD1 (5 bases). CDR3 size: 15 residues. Germline V gene data show CDR1 as SGHRS and CDR2 as YFSETQ. V lost 5 bases and J 3 bases, leaving 14 bases between the germline ends. As DNA, the CDR3 is TGCGCCAGCAGTCTTTCGACGGGGGCTAATGAAAAACTGTTTTTT. This codes for CASSLSTGANEKLFF.

The chain recombines TRBV9 with TRBJ2-7; TRBD2 agrees at 9 bases. J lost 0 bases, V lost 0 bases, and 4 bases had no gene match. The CDR3 is 16 residues long. Germline V gives CDR1 SGDLS, CDR2 YYNGEE. The CDR3, as DNA: TGTGCCAGCAGCGTAGGTGGACTAGCGAGCTCCTACGAGCAGTACTTC. Amino acid sequence: CASSVGGLASSYEQYF.

Of note for this clone: The sample contains more than one DNA sequence encoding this CDR3. The chain is built from TRBV18 and TRBJ2-7, with D possibly TRBD1 on 6 matching bases. CDR1 and CDR2 from the germline V gene are KGHSH and LQKENI. The V and J ends lost 3 bases and 2 bases respectively, with 14 bases between them. The length of the CDR3 is 15 residues. The CDR3 loop reads CASSPGRTATYEQYF. CDR3 sequence (DNA): TGTGCCAGCTCACCGGGCCGGACAGCTACCTACGAGCAGTACTTC.

The chain joins TRBV11-3 to TRBJ2-7, with a tentative D call TRBD1 (6 bases). V was shortened by 2 bases and J by 0 bases, with 17 bases between the two germline ends. The germline V gene has CDR1 SGHNT and CDR2 YENEEA. The CDR3 has 17 amino acids. The CDR3: CASSLSFGQSNSYEQYF. The CDR3 DNA reads as TGTGCCAGCAGCTTATCATTTGGACAGTCTAACTCCTACGAGCAGTACTTC.

This chain links TRBV7-2 with TRBJ2-7; D possibly corresponds to TRBD1 (7 bases). V was shortened by 5 bases and J by 4 bases, with 12 bases between the two germline ends. The germline V gene has CDR1 SGHTA and CDR2 FQGNSA. The CDR3 consists of 13 residues. The CDR3 loop reads CASSAGQPYEQYF. The CDR3 DNA reads as TGTGCCAGCAGCGCGGGACAGCCATACGAGCAGTACTTC.

The rearrangement joins TRBV5-1 to TRBJ1-1, with 7 bases identical to TRBD1. CDR3 length: 13 residues. V dropped 5 bases and J dropped 4; count of bases not matched to a gene: 5. In germline, CDR1 is SGHRS, CDR2 YFSETQ. The CDR3 sequence: CASREGAATEAFF. CDR3 DNA: TGCGCCAGCAGGGAGGGGGCGGCCACTGAAGCTTTCTTT.

The CDR3 region has the DNA TGCGCCAGCAGCTCATTACAGGGTGGCGAGCAGTACTTC. Encoded protein: CASSSLQGGEQYF. This rearrangement joins TRBV5-1 to TRBJ2-7; the D gene is possibly TRBD1 (6 bases). The CDR3 runs 13 residues. Germline-derived CDR1 and CDR2 are SGHRS and YFSETQ. Trimming left V 3 bases short and J 6 bases short, with 13 bases between.

V gene TRBV5-4 combines with J gene TRBJ1-1; TRBD1 agrees at 8 bases. The CDR3 spans 14 residues. Looked up from germline, CDR1 is SGHNT and CDR2 is YYREEE (reference sequence). V gave up 4 bases and J gave up 11 bases; unmatched junction bases: 13. This CDR3 reads CASSMPGTGGSAFF. The DNA of the CDR3 is TGTGCCAGCAGCATGCCCGGGACAGGAGGGAGCGCTTTCTTT.

V and J are TRBV5-1 and TRBJ2-1; 7 nucleotides match TRBD1. This CDR3 is built from 16 residues. The germline V gene has CDR1 SGHRS and CDR2 YFSETQ. Trimming took 2 bases from V and 2 from J; bases not matched to a gene: 7. The CDR3 region is CASSLLQGSAYNEQFF. The DNA of the CDR3 is TGCGCCAGCAGCTTACTACAGGGGTCCGCCTACAATGAGCAGTTCTTC.

The chain employs TRBV28 and TRBJ1-1, with TRBD1 matching 8 bases. Trimming removed 5 bases from V and 6 bases from J; junction bases left unmatched: 17. CDR1 MDHEN and CDR2 SYDVKM come from the germline V gene. CDR3 size: 17 residues. The CDR3 spells CASSPSGQGRPVPEAFF. The CDR3, as DNA: TGTGCCAGCAGTCCCTCCGGACAGGGACGGCCTGTCCCTGAAGCTTTCTTT. Filled out from reference TRBV28 and TRBJ1-1, the complete variable domain reads DVKVTQSSRYLVKRTGEKVFLECVQDMDHENMFWYRQDPGLGLRLIYFSYDVKMKEKGDIPEGYSVSREKKERFSLILESASTNQTSMYLCASSPSGQGRPVPEAFFGQGTRLTVV.

The chain has TRBV27 and TRBJ2-2, with a possible D match to TRBD2 (6 bases). Germline V gene data show CDR1 as MNHEY and CDR2 as SMNVEV (reference sequence). The V and J ends lost 3 bases and 3 bases respectively, with 8 bases between them. CDR3 length: 14 residues. CDR3 residues: CASSFSGYTGELFF. The CDR3 DNA is TGTGCCAGCAGTTTTAGCGGATACACCGGGGAGCTGTTTTTT.

V usage is TRBV6-1 and J usage is TRBJ2-7, with D possibly matching TRBD2 (6 bases). CDR1 and CDR2 from the germline V gene are MNHNS and SASEGT. Trimming removed 7 bases from V and 3 bases from J, with 13 bases in between. The CDR3 is 13 residues long. This chain's CDR3 is CASTGGSFYEQYF. The CDR3 bases are TGTGCCAGCACCGGAGGGTCTTTCTACGAGCAGTACTTC.

The V gene is TRBV2, the J gene TRBJ2-2; no clear D gene. The V gene's germline CDR1 is SNHLY and CDR2 FYNNEI. The V end lost 6 bases, the J end lost 6 bases, and 5 bases lay between the germline ends. CDR3 size: 11 residues. The CDR3 loop is CASRYSGELFF. CDR3 sequence (DNA): TGTGCCAGCAGGTACTCCGGGGAGCTGTTTTTT. The variable domain in full, with the rest retrieved from reference TRBV2 and TRBJ2-2, is EPEVTQTPSHQVTQMGQEVILRCVPISNHLYFYWYRQILGQKVEFLVSFYNNEISEKSEIFDDQFSVERPDGSNFTLKIRSTKLEDSAMYFCASRYSGELFFGEGSRLTVL.

The chain combines TRBV14 with TRBJ1-1; tentatively, D is TRBD1 (6 bases). Germline V CDR1 and CDR2: SGHDN, FVKESK. The CDR3 totals 14 residues. Trimming pared 6 bases from V and 11 bases from J, leaving 22 bases between. The CDR3 reads CASRGPGHTKGAFF. The CDR3 DNA is TGTGCCAGCAGGGGTCCGGGACACACTAAGGGGGCTTTCTTT.

This clone was seen just once. The chain links TRBV6-6 to TRBJ2-7; D perhaps matches TRBD1 (5 bases). The CDR3 extends over 13 amino acids. Trimming shortened V by 7 bases and J by 3 bases, and 13 bases separated the two germline ends. The V gene's germline CDR1 is MNHNY and CDR2 SVGAGI (reference sequence). CDR3 in amino acids: CASTPPGNYEQYF. CDR3 coding DNA: TGTGCCAGCACCCCACCAGGGAACTACGAGCAGTACTTC.

This rearrangement joins TRBV19 to TRBJ2-3; 10 bases agree with TRBD2. V trimming: 5 bases; J trimming: 0 bases; junction bases outside the gene matches: 8. Germline-derived CDR1 and CDR2 are LNHDA and SQIVND (reference sequence). The CDR3 contains 17 residues. This CDR3 reads CASSARRTSGSTDTQYF. The DNA for the CDR3 is TGTGCCAGTAGTGCTCGTAGGACTAGCGGTAGCACAGATACGCAGTATTTT.

Here the CDR3 reads CASSQAGGVANEKLFF. The CDR3 DNA is TGTGCCAGCAGCCAAGCGGGGGGGGTGGCTAATGAAAAACTGTTTTTT. V usage is TRBV4-2 and J usage is TRBJ1-4; possibly TRBD1 for D (5 bases). V lost 1 base to trimming and J lost 3 bases, with 12 bases between them. CDR3 size: 16 residues. Germline values: CDR1 LGHNA, CDR2 YNFKEQ.

The CDR3 DNA reads as TGTGCCAGCAGCGAGGGACAGGGTTTATCCTACGAGCAGTACTTC. Translation gives CASSEGQGLSYEQYF. The J gene is TRBJ2-7, the V gene TRBV9; TRBD1 agrees at 9 bases. The CDR3 covers 15 residues. The germline gives CDR1 SGDLS, CDR2 YYNGEE. J was trimmed by 1 base and V by 3 bases; bases with no gene match: 5.

V usage is TRBV30 and J usage is TRBJ2-2; D uncertain. The CDR3 is made up of 11 amino acids. Germline V CDR1 and CDR2: GTSNPN, SVGIG (reference sequence). The V end lost 5 bases, the J end lost 6 bases, and 7 bases lay between the germline ends. The CDR3, as DNA: TGTGCCTGGGGTAGATCCGGGGAGCTGTTTTTT. This translates into CAWGRSGELFF.

The gene calls are TRBV9 and TRBJ2-3, with D possibly TRBD2 on 6 matching bases. The V gene lost 4 bases and the J gene lost 5 bases, with 11 bases spanning the gap. Germline V lookup: CDR1 SGDLS, CDR2 YYNGEE. This CDR3 spans 13 amino acids. This CDR3 is CASSPQTRDTQYF. The CDR3 coding sequence is TGTGCCAGCAGCCCCCAGACTAGAGATACGCAGTATTTT.

In this sample, this clone turned up once. The chain links TRBV7-3 to TRBJ1-1; D is possibly TRBD1 (6 bases). The germline V and J ends were trimmed by 1 base and 8 bases, with 14 bases remaining between them. The CDR3 runs to 14 residues. CDR1 and CDR2 (germline): SGHTA, FQGTGA. For the CDR3, the DNA is TGTGCCAGCAGCTTAAAGTCCACAGGGCCGGAAGCTTTCTTT. This codes for CASSLKSTGPEAFF.

This clone was seen a handful of times. This rearrangement joins TRBV7-3 to TRBJ1-4, with unresolved D. The V gene's germline CDR1 is SGHTA and CDR2 FQGTGA. CDR3 size: 13 residues. Deletions cut 0 bases from V and 4 bases from J, with 3 bases between. CDR3 in DNA: TGTGCCAGCAGCTTAACGCGTAATGAAAAACTGTTTTTT. Translated: CASSLTRNEKLFF.

The V call is TRBV5-4, the J call TRBJ2-1; 7 bases agree with TRBD2. V lost 0 bases and J lost 2; bases outside the gene matches: 5. From germline, CDR1 is SGHNT and CDR2 YYREEE (reference sequence). The CDR3 is 16 residues long. CDR3 sequence reads: CASSLGGGGAYNEQFF. The CDR3 coding sequence is TGTGCCAGCAGCTTGGGGGGTGGGGGGGCCTACAATGAGCAGTTCTTC.

In the case of this clone: Other nucleotide sequences in the sample specify the same CDR3. The chain links TRBV5-1 to TRBJ1-1; TRBD1 matches at 7 bases. The CDR3 is made up of 14 amino acids. Germline values: CDR1 SGHRS, CDR2 YFSETQ. The V segment lost 2 bases and the J segment 1 base; nucleotides outside the gene matches: 2. CDR3 coding DNA: TGCGCCAGCAGCTTCGACAGGGCGAACACTGAAGCTTTCTTT. Translation: CASSFDRANTEAFF.

The rearrangement links TRBV5-4 to TRBJ1-2; 7 bases are shared with TRBD1. The V gene's germline CDR1 is SGHNT and CDR2 YYREEE (reference sequence). This CDR3 region has 14 residues. V shed 4 bases and J 3 bases; nucleotides not matched to a gene: 6. This CDR3 is CASSKTQGYYGYTF. CDR3 DNA: TGTGCCAGCAGCAAAACACAGGGGTACTATGGCTACACCTTC.

The chain employs TRBV7-2 and TRBJ2-1, with D tentatively TRBD1 (5 bases). Trimming left V 2 bases short and J 8 bases short, with 10 bases between. The CDR3 is made up of 13 amino acids. CDR1 is SGHTA, CDR2 FQGNSA, per germline. The DNA of the CDR3 is TGTGCCAGCAGCTTAAGGGGTTGGGATGAGCAGTTCTTC. As protein: CASSLRGWDEQFF.

The chain carries TRBV5-1 and TRBJ1-1; no clear D. V gave up 1 base and J gave up 1 base, with 5 bases separating them. The CDR3 is 13 residues long. Germline CDR1 SGHRS, CDR2 YFSETQ. The CDR3 DNA is TGCGCCAGCAGCTTGAACACGAACACTGAAGCTTTCTTT. Its translation: CASSLNTNTEAFF.

The CDR3 bases are TGCGCCAGCAGCTTGCCGTCAGGGACTAGCGGGAGGGCATCCTACAATGAGCAGTTCTTC. Translation gives CASSLPSGTSGRASYNEQFF. The gene calls are TRBV5-1 and TRBJ2-1; 16 nucleotides match TRBD2. With 1 base clipped from V and 1 base from J, the junction kept 8 bases outside the gene matches. This CDR3 spans 20 amino acids. Germline V gene sequence: CDR1 SGHRS, CDR2 YFSETQ.

The chain links TRBV18 to TRBJ2-7; the D gene is possibly TRBD2 (6 bases). In germline, CDR1 is KGHSH, CDR2 LQKENI. Trimming took 3 bases from V and 9 from J, leaving 18 bases between them. The CDR3 has 14 residues. The CDR3 nucleotides read TGTGCCAGCTCACCGACGGGGACGGGGGAAGGGCAGTACTTC. It translates to CASSPTGTGEGQYF. The complete variable domain, with remaining parts taken from reference TRBV18 and TRBJ2-7, reads NAGVMQNPRHLVRRRGQEARLRCSPMKGHSHVYWYRQLPEEGLKFMVYLQKENIIDESGMPKERFSAEFPKEGPSILRIQQVVRGDSAAYFCASSPTGTGEGQYFGPGTRLTVT.